The 26 T cell receptor beta chains below come from one sample, sequenced in a study of T cell changes during pregnancy in multiple sclerosis. Assay used: immunoSEQ multiplex PCR; TCRdb lists only in-frame clones, some missing. The sample holds approximately 60,000 clones; roughly 94% are singletons and the top ten take less than 4.5%. Sequencing used CD8+ T cells from peripheral blood mononuclear cells, obtained in the third trimester of pregnancy. These receptors were taken from a female donor with multiple sclerosis, enrolled in a pregnancy study.

A single count supports this clone. This chain's CDR3 is CASSSPTSGRTSVTGELFF. DNA for the CDR3: TGTGCCAGCAGCTCCCCGACTAGCGGGAGGACGAGCGTCACCGGGGAGCTGTTTTTT. V is TRBV5-5 and J is TRBJ2-2; 13 positions match TRBD2. V lost 3 bases to trimming and J lost 4 bases; unmatched junction nucleotides: 12. CDR1 SGHKS and CDR2 YYEKEE come from the germline V gene (reference sequence). The CDR3 extends over 19 amino acids.

The V call is TRBV27, the J call TRBJ2-3; 11 positions match TRBD2. With 5 bases clipped from V and 4 bases from J, the junction kept 8 bases outside the gene matches. This CDR3 region has 16 residues. In germline, CDR1 is MNHEY, CDR2 SMNVEV (reference sequence). CDR3 in amino acids: CASSISGRAVADTQYF. Here the CDR3 DNA reads TGTGCCAGCAGTATTAGCGGGAGGGCCGTCGCAGATACGCAGTATTTT.

The V call is TRBV29-1, the J call TRBJ2-1, with 8 positions matching TRBD1. The CDR3 length is 15 residues. Germline V gene data show CDR1 as SQVTM and CDR2 as ANQGSEA. The V gene end was trimmed by 1 base and the J gene end by 3 bases; junction bases not matched to a gene: 5. The CDR3 DNA follows: TGCAGCGTTGAAGTTCTGACAGGGGACTACAATGAGCAGTTCTTC. Translating gives CSVEVLTGDYNEQFF.

The V gene is TRBV5-1, the J gene TRBJ2-3; 10 bases fit TRBD2. The CDR3 sequence is 15 residues long. Losses at the gene ends were 3 bases for V and 4 bases for J; bases not matched to a gene: 5. Germline assignment: CDR1 SGHRS and CDR2 YFSETQ. CDR3: CASSSGLALADTQYF. CDR3 sequence (DNA): TGCGCCAGCAGCTCGGGACTAGCGTTAGCAGATACGCAGTATTTT.

This rearrangement joins TRBV28 to TRBJ1-5; 8 bases map to TRBD1. The CDR3 is made up of 17 amino acids. Trimming removed 3 bases from V and 2 bases from J; junction bases left unmatched: 9. Germline loops: CDR1 MDHEN, CDR2 SYDVKM. DNA of the CDR3: TGTGCCAGCAGTTTCTTGATCGACAGGGGCGGCAATCAGCCCCAGCATTTT. Encoded protein: CASSFLIDRGGNQPQHF.

In DNA form, the CDR3 reads TGCGCCAGCAGCTTGGACAATCTAGCCAAAAACATTCAGTACTTC. Translation: CASSLDNLAKNIQYF. The genes are TRBV5-1 and TRBJ2-4; D is uncertain. The CDR3 extends over 15 amino acids. With 0 bases removed from V and 0 bases from J, the gap between germline ends came to 7 bases. Germline CDR1 and CDR2: SGHRS and YFSETQ.

The chain combines TRBV9 with TRBJ2-2, with D perhaps matching TRBD1 (6 bases). The CDR3 is 16 residues long. Germline assignment: CDR1 SGDLS and CDR2 YYNGEE. Trimming shortened V by 3 bases and J by 1 base, and 13 bases separated the two germline ends. The CDR3, as DNA: TGTGCCAGCAGCGAAATCGGACAGAGGAACACCGGGGAGCTGTTTTTT. Translated, it gives CASSEIGQRNTGELFF.

In its sample, this clone was seen once. The chain recombines TRBV7-9 with TRBJ1-2; D is undetermined. The V and J ends lost 2 bases and 1 base respectively, with 11 bases between them. The CDR3 has 15 residues. CDR1 SEHNR and CDR2 FQNEAQ come from the germline V gene (reference sequence). The CDR3 nucleotides are TGTGCCAGCAGCTTATCGTACGGTGGTAACTATGGCTACACCTTC. Its translation is CASSLSYGGNYGYTF.

V usage is TRBV7-3 and J usage is TRBJ2-1, with TRBD2 matching over 9 bases. V shed 5 bases and J 0 bases; nucleotides not matched to a gene: 17. Germline CDR1 and CDR2: SGHTA and FQGTGA. This CDR3 comprises 20 residues. The CDR3: CASSPGGASGVQSSYNEQFF. The CDR3 bases are TGTGCCAGCAGCCCGGGCGGGGCTAGCGGGGTTCAGAGCTCCTACAATGAGCAGTTCTTC. The variable domain in full, with the rest retrieved from reference TRBV7-3 and TRBJ2-1, is GAGVSQTPSNKVTEKGKYVELRCDPISGHTALYWYRQSLGQGPEFLIYFQGTGAADDSGLPNDRFFAVRPEGSVSTLKIQRTERGDSAVYLCASSPGGASGVQSSYNEQFFGPGTRLTVL.

The rearrangement links TRBV30 to TRBJ2-7; TRBD2 is a possible D gene (5 bases). CDR1 is GTSNPN, CDR2 SVGIG, per germline (reference sequence). The CDR3 spans 17 residues. V was trimmed by 4 bases and J by 4 bases, leaving 26 bases between them. CDR3 sequence reads: CAWTEEEASYGLYEQYF. The DNA for the CDR3 is TGTGCCTGGACGGAAGAGGAGGCTTCATACGGGCTATACGAGCAGTACTTC.

In this sample, this clone turned up once. V is TRBV4-1 and J is TRBJ1-3, with D tentatively TRBD1 (6 bases). The CDR3 spans 21 residues. Trimming stripped 0 bases from V and 0 bases from J, with 24 bases between. CDR1 is MGHRA, CDR2 YSYEKL, per germline. The DNA of the CDR3 is TGCGCCAGCAGCCAAGATCAAACTACAGGGTTTCCCCCTTTCTCTGGAAACACCATATATTTT. Its protein is CASSQDQTTGFPPFSGNTIYF.

J is TRBJ2-5 and V is TRBV4-1, with 10 bases lining up with TRBD1. The CDR3 has 13 residues. Germline V gene lookup returns CDR1 MGHRA and CDR2 YSYEKL. The J segment lost 4 bases and the V segment lost 4 bases, leaving 0 bases of the junction unmatched. The chain's CDR3 is CASSRTGGETQYF. The CDR3 bases are TGCGCCAGCAGCCGGACAGGGGGAGAGACCCAGTACTTC.

The chain carries TRBV6-5 and TRBJ1-1; weak D call: TRBD1 (6 bases). Between the trimmed V and J ends, which lost 7 bases and 1 base, there was a span of 10 bases. Germline CDR1 is MNHEY and CDR2 is SVGAGI. The CDR3 sequence is 13 residues long. CDR3 protein: CASTATGNTEAFF. For the CDR3, the DNA is TGTGCCAGCACCGCGACAGGGAACACTGAAGCTTTCTTT.

This sequence joins TRBV13 and TRBJ2-1, with D possibly being TRBD2 (6 bases). The CDR3 contains 16 residues. Deletions cut 5 bases from V and 2 bases from J, with 16 bases between. CDR1 and CDR2 (germline): PRHDT, FYEKMQ (reference sequence). The CDR3 bases are TGTGCCAGCAGCCCCGGCCCGGGACTTACCTACAATGAGCAGTTCTTC. It translates to CASSPGPGLTYNEQFF.

The chain combines TRBV7-9 with TRBJ1-2; a weak D match, TRBD1 (5 bases). The CDR3 covers 15 residues. Per germline, CDR1 SEHNR and CDR2 FQNEAQ (reference sequence). V lost 7 bases, J lost 2 bases, and 17 bases lay in between. The CDR3 sequence is CASTIGAAFNYGYTF. CDR3 in DNA: TGTGCCAGCACCATTGGGGCAGCTTTCAACTATGGCTACACCTTC.

The table lists this clone with a count of one. The J gene is TRBJ1-1, the V gene TRBV5-1; 9 nucleotides align to TRBD1. This CDR3 is built from 14 residues. J gave up 8 bases and V 3 bases, and 8 bases lay outside the gene matches. Germline CDR1 is SGHRS and CDR2 is YFSETQ. The CDR3 nucleotides are TGCGCCAGCAGCTCAAACAACAGGGGGCTAGAAGCTTTCTTT. This translates into CASSSNNRGLEAFF.

This sequence joins TRBV4-2 and TRBJ2-1, with 7 bases lining up with TRBD1. With 3 bases clipped from V and 5 bases from J, the junction kept 7 bases outside the gene matches. In germline, CDR1 is LGHNA, CDR2 YNFKEQ. CDR3 length: 15 residues. CDR3 in DNA: TGTGCCAGCAGCCAGAGGCAGGGGGTCGACAATGAGCAGTTCTTC. Its protein product is CASSQRQGVDNEQFF.

The gene calls are TRBV28 and TRBJ2-3; D ambiguous. Trimming stripped 5 bases from V and 2 bases from J, with 20 bases between. CDR1 is MDHEN, CDR2 SYDVKM, per germline. The length of the CDR3 is 17 residues. The DNA for the CDR3 is TGTGCCAGCAGTCCGAACCGCGCCACCTTCATCACAGATACGCAGTATTTT. This sequence encodes CASSPNRATFITDTQYF. Variable domain in full (rest from reference TRBV28 and TRBJ2-3): DVKVTQSSRYLVKRTGEKVFLECVQDMDHENMFWYRQDPGLGLRLIYFSYDVKMKEKGDIPEGYSVSREKKERFSLILESASTNQTSMYLCASSPNRATFITDTQYFGPGTRLTVL.

The chain uses TRBV28 and TRBJ2-7; 7 bases align to TRBD1. CDR1 is MDHEN, CDR2 SYDVKM, per germline. The V segment lost 3 bases and the J segment 0 bases; nucleotides outside the gene matches: 11. CDR3 size: 17 residues. In DNA, the CDR3 is TGTGCCAGCAGTTTGAGTCTTGGACAGGCAACCTCCTACGAGCAGTACTTC. Translation: CASSLSLGQATSYEQYF. The full variable domain, completed using reference TRBV28 and TRBJ2-7, is DVKVTQSSRYLVKRTGEKVFLECVQDMDHENMFWYRQDPGLGLRLIYFSYDVKMKEKGDIPEGYSVSREKKERFSLILESASTNQTSMYLCASSLSLGQATSYEQYFGPGTRLTVT.

This chain connects TRBV7-9 to TRBJ2-7; 9 bases agree with TRBD1. Germline lookup yields CDR1 SEHNR and CDR2 FQNEAQ (reference sequence). The CDR3 consists of 17 residues. V shed 1 base, J shed 0 bases, and the junction held 7 bases outside the gene matches. CDR3 region: CASSLGYGDRDSYEQYF. DNA for the CDR3: TGTGCCAGCAGCTTAGGCTATGGGGACAGGGACTCCTACGAGCAGTACTTC. The whole variable domain, remainder taken from reference TRBV7-9 and TRBJ2-7, is DTGVSQNPRHKITKRGQNVTFRCDPISEHNRLYWYRQTLGQGPEFLTYFQNEAQLEKSRLLSDRFSAERPKGSFSTLEIQRTEQGDSAMYLCASSLGYGDRDSYEQYFGPGTRLTVT.

This rearrangement joins TRBV4-1 to TRBJ1-2; the D is unclear. This CDR3 comprises 14 residues. Trimming shortened V by 5 bases and J by 8 bases, and 18 bases separated the two germline ends. Germline CDR1 reads MGHRA; CDR2 reads YSYEKL. This CDR3 is CASSSSPIHRGYTF. The CDR3 coding sequence is TGCGCCAGCAGCTCCAGTCCCATACACAGAGGCTACACCTTC.

This rearrangement joins TRBV9 to TRBJ2-7; 9 bases fit TRBD2. V dropped 4 bases and J dropped 7; count of bases not matched to a gene: 9. This CDR3 is 14 amino acids long. CDR1 is SGDLS and CDR2 is YYNGEE in the germline V gene. CDR3 in DNA: TGTGCCAGCAGCCCGGCGGGGGGGGCGCGAGAGCAGTACTTC. Translation gives CASSPAGGAREQYF.

The chain combines TRBV4-3 with TRBJ2-2; tentatively, D is TRBD1 (5 bases). Trimming shortened V by 0 bases and J by 2 bases, and 10 bases separated the two germline ends. CDR3 size: 16 residues. The germline V gene has CDR1 LGHNA and CDR2 YSLEER. The CDR3 region has the DNA TGCGCCAGCAGCCAAGACAGGGCGACTAACACCGGGGAGCTGTTTTTT. It yields the protein CASSQDRATNTGELFF.

The chain is built from TRBV5-1 and TRBJ2-1, with D possibly TRBD2 on 5 matching bases. Trimming removed 1 base from V and 0 bases from J, with 14 bases in between. CDR1 is SGHRS, CDR2 YFSETQ, per germline. This CDR3 is 17 amino acids long. This CDR3 is CASSLPGSVGSYNEQFF. The DNA for the CDR3 is TGCGCCAGCAGCTTGCCTGGTAGCGTAGGCTCCTACAATGAGCAGTTCTTC. Based on the CDR3 plus reference TRBV5-1 and TRBJ2-1, the full variable domain is KAGVTQTPRYLIKTRGQQVTLSCSPISGHRSVSWYQQTPGQGLQFLFEYFSETQRNKGNFPGRFSGRQFSNSRSEMNVSTLELGDSALYLCASSLPGSVGSYNEQFFGPGTRLTVL.

This chain links TRBV7-9 with TRBJ1-4; 9 bases align to TRBD1. CDR1 and CDR2 (germline): SEHNR, FQNEAQ (reference sequence). CDR3 length: 17 amino acids. J was trimmed by 7 bases and V by 5 bases; bases with no gene match: 14. The CDR3 sequence is CASSPPSPGQGSEKLFF. The CDR3 nucleotides are TGTGCCAGCAGCCCCCCTAGTCCGGGACAGGGAAGTGAAAAACTGTTTTTT.

V usage is TRBV10-3 and J usage is TRBJ2-1, with 10 bases identical to TRBD2. The CDR3 spans 13 residues. Germline V CDR1 and CDR2: ENHRY, SYGVKD. The V segment lost 9 bases and the J segment 4 bases; nucleotides outside the gene matches: 3. CDR3 sequence: CAIGLAAYNEQFF. CDR3 DNA sequence: TGTGCCATTGGACTAGCGGCTTACAATGAGCAGTTCTTC.